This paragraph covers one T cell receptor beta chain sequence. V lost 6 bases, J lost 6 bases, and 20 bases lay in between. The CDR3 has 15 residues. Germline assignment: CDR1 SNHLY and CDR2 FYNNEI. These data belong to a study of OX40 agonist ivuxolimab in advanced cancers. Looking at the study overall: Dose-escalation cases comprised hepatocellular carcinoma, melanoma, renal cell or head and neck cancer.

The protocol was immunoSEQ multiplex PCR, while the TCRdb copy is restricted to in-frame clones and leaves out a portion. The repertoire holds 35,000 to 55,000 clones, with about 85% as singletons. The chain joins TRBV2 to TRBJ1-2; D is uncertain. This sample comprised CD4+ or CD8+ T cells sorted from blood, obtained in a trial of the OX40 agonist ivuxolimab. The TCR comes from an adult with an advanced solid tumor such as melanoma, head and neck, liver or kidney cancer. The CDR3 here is CASRAKYGYEDGYTF. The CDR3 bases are TGTGCCAGCAGAGCCAAATACGGGTACGAAGATGGCTACACCTTC. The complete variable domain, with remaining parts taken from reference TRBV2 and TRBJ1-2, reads EPEVTQTPSHQVTQMGQEVILRCVPISNHLYFYWYRQILGQKVEFLVSFYNNEISEKSEIFDDQFSVERPDGSNFTLKIRSTKLEDSAMYFCASRAKYGYEDGYTFGSGTRLTVV.